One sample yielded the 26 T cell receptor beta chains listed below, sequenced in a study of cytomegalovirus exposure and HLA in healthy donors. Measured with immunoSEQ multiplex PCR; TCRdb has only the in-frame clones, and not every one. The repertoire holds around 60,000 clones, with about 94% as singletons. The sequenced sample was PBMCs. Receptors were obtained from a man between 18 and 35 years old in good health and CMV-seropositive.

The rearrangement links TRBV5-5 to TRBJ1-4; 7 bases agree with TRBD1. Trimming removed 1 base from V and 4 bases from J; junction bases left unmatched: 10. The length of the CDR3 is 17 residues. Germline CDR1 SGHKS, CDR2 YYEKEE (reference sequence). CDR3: CASSLTGATAGNEKLFF. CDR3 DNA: TGTGCCAGCAGCTTGACAGGGGCCACAGCGGGTAATGAAAAACTGTTTTTT.

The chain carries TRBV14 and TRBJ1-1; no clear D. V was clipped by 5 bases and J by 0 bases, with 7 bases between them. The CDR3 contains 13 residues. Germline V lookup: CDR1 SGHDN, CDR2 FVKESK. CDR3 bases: TGTGCCAGCAGCAACCAGGTGAACACTGAAGCTTTCTTT. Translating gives CASSNQVNTEAFF.

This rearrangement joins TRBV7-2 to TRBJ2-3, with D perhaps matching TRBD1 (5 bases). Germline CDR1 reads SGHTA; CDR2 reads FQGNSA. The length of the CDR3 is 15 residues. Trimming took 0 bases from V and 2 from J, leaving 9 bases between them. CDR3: CASSLAGPPTDTQYF. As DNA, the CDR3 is TGTGCCAGCAGCTTAGCGGGGCCCCCCACAGATACGCAGTATTTT.

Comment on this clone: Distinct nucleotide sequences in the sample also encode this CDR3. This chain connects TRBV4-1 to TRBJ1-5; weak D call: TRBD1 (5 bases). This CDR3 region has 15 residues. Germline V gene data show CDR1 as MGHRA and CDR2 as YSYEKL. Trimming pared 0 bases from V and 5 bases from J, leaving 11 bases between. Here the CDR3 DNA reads TGCGCCAGCAGCCAAGATGGAGGGGAAGATCAGCCCCAGCATTTT. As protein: CASSQDGGEDQPQHF.

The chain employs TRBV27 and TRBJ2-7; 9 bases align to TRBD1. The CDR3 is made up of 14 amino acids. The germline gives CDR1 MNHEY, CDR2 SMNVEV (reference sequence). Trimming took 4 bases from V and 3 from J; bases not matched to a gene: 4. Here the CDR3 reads CASSSPGQGYEQYF. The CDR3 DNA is TGTGCCAGCAGTTCCCCGGGACAGGGCTACGAGCAGTACTTC.

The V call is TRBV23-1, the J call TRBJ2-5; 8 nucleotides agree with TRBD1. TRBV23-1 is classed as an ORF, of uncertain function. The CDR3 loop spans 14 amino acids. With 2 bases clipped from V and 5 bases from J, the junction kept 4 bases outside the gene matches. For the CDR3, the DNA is TGCGCCAGCAGTCAAGCAGGGGGCAGGGAGACCCAGTACTTC. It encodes CASSQAGGRETQYF.

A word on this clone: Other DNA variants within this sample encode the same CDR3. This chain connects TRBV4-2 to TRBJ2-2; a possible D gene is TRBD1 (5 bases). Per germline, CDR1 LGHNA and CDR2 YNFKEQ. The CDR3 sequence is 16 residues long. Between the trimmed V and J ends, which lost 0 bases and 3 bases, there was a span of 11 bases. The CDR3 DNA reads TGTGCCAGCAGCCAAGAGAGGCAGGGTGACACCGGGGAGCTGTTTTTT. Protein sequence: CASSQERQGDTGELFF.

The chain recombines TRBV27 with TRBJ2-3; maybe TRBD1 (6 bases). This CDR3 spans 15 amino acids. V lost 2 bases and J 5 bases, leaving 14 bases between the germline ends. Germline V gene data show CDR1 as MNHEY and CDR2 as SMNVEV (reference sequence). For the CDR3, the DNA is TGTGCCAGCAGTTTAGGCAGGGGTAATATAGATACGCAGTATTTT. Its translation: CASSLGRGNIDTQYF.

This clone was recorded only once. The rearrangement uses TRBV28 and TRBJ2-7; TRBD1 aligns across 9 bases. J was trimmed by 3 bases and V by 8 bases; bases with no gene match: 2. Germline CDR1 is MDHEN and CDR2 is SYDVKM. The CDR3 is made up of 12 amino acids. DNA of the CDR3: TGTGCCAGCGACAGGGGGGACTACGAGCAGTACTTC. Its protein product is CASDRGDYEQYF.

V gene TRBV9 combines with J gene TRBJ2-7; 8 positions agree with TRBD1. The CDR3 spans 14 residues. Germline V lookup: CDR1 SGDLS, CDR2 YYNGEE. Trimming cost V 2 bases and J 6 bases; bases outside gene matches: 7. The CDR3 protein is CASSVSDRAGEQYF. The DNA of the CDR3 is TGTGCCAGCAGCGTTTCGGACAGGGCGGGCGAGCAGTACTTC. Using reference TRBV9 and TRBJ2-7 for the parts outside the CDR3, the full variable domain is DSGVTQTPKHLITATGQRVTLRCSPRSGDLSVYWYQQSLDQGLQFLIQYYNGEERAKGNILERFSAQQFPDLHSELNLSSLELGDSALYFCASSVSDRAGEQYFGPGTRLTVT.

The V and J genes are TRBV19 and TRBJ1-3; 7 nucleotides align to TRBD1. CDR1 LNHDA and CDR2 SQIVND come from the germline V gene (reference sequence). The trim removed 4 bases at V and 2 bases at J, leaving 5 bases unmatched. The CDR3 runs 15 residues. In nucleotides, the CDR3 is TGTGCCAGTAGTAAGGGGGCGTCGGCTGGAAACACCATATATTTT. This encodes CASSKGASAGNTIYF.

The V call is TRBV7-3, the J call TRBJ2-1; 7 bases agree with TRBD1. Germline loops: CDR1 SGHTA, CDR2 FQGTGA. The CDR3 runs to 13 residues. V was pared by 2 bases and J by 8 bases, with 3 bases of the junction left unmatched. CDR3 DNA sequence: TGTGCCAGCAGCTTAGAGGGGGCCCATGAGCAGTTCTTC. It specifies CASSLEGAHEQFF.

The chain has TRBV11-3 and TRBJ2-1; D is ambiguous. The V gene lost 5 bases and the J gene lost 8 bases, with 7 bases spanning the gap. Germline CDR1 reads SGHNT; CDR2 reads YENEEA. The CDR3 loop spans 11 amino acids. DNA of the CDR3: TGTGCCAGCAGCGTGTACTATGAGCAGTTCTTC. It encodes CASSVYYEQFF.

CDR3 in DNA: TGTGCCAGCAGCTTAGCACTAACTGATACGCAGTATTTT. Protein sequence: CASSLALTDTQYF. The chain combines TRBV11-2 with TRBJ2-3; no reliable D call. Germline assignment: CDR1 SGHAT and CDR2 FQNNGV. V was pared by 1 base and J by 6 bases, with 8 bases between. The CDR3 loop spans 13 amino acids.

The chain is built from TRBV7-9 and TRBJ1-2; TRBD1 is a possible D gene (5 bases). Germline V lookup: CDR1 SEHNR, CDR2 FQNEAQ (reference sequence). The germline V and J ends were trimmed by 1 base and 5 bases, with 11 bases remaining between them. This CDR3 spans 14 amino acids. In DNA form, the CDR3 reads TGTGCCAGCAGCTTAGGGTCGGGGGTATATGGCTACACCTTC. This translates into CASSLGSGVYGYTF.

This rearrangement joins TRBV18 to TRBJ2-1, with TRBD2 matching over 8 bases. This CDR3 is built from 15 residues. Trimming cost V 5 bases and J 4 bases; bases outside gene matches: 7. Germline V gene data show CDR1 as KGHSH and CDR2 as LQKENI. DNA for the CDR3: TGTGCCAGCTCAATCCTAGCGGGTGGTTACAATGAGCAGTTCTTC. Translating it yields CASSILAGGYNEQFF.

The CDR3 loop reads CASSRGASGYNEQFF. CDR3 bases: TGTGCCAGCAGCCGGGGAGCATCAGGCTACAATGAGCAGTTCTTC. The genes are TRBV6-4 and TRBJ2-1; the D gene is possibly TRBD2 (5 bases). V was trimmed by 6 bases and J by 3 bases, leaving 15 bases between them. This CDR3 has 15 residues. Germline-derived CDR1 and CDR2 are MRHNA and SNTAGT.

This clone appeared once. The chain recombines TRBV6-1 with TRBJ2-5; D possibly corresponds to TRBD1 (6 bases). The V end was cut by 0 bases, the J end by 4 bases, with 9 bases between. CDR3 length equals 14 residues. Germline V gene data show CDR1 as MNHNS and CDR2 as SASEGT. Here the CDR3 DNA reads TGTGCCAGCAGTGAAGCCGGCAGGGGAGAGACCCAGTACTTC. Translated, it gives CASSEAGRGETQYF.

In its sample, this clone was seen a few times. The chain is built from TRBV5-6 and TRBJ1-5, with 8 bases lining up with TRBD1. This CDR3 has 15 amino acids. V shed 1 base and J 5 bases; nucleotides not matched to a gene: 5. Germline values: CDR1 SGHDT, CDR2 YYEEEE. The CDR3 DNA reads TGTGCCAGCAGCTTGCGGACAGGGTACGATCAGCCCCAGCATTTT. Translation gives CASSLRTGYDQPQHF.

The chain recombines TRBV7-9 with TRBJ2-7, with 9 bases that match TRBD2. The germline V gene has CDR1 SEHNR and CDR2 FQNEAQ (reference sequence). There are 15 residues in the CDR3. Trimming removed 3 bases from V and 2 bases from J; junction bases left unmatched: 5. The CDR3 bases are TGTGCCAGCAGCTTCGGGCTAGCGGGGACCTACGAGCAGTACTTC. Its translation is CASSFGLAGTYEQYF. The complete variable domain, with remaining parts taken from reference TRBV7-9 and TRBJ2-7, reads DTGVSQNPRHKITKRGQNVTFRCDPISEHNRLYWYRQTLGQGPEFLTYFQNEAQLEKSRLLSDRFSAERPKGSFSTLEIQRTEQGDSAMYLCASSFGLAGTYEQYFGPGTRLTVT.

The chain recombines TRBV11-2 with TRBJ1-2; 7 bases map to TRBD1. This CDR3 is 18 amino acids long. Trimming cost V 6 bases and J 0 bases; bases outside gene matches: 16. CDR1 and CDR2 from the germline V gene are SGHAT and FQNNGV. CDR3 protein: CASRTYKGGPQANYGYTF. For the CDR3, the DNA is TGTGCCAGCAGAACTTACAAAGGGGGCCCGCAAGCTAACTATGGCTACACCTTC.

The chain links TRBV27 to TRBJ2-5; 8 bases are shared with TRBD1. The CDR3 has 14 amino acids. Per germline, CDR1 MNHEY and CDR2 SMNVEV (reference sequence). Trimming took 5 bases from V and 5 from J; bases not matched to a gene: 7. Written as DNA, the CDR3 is TGTGCCAGCAGTGTGACAGGGGTATGGGAGACCCAGTACTTC. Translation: CASSVTGVWETQYF.

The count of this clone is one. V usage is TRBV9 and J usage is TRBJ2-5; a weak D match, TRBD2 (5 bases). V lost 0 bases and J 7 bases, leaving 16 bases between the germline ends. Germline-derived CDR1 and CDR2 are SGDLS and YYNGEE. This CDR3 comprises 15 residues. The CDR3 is CASSVVADLSGTQYF. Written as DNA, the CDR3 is TGTGCCAGCAGCGTAGTGGCCGACCTAAGCGGGACCCAGTACTTC.

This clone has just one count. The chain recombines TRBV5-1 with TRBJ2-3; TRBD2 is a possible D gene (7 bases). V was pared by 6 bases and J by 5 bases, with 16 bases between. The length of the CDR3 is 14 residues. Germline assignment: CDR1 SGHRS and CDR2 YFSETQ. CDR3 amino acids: CASKEGGAVDTQYF. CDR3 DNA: TGCGCCAGCAAGGAGGGGGGGGCGGTAGATACGCAGTATTTT.

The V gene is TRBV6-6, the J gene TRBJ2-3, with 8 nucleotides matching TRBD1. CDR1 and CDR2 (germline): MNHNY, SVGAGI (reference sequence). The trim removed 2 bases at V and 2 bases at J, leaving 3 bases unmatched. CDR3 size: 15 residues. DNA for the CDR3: TGTGCCAGCAGTTACCAGGGGGCCGACACAGATACGCAGTATTTT. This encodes CASSYQGADTDTQYF.

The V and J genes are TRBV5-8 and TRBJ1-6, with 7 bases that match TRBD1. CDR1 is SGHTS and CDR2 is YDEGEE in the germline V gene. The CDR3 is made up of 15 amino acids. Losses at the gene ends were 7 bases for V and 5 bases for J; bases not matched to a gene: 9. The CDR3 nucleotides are TGTGCCAGCTCGAGTGGGACAGCGGATAATTCACCCCTCCACTTT. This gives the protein CASSSGTADNSPLHF.